This T cell receptor beta chain was sequenced during a study of PD-1 blockade in mismatch repair-deficient tumors. Turning to the study itself: Patients had around 11 mismatch repair-deficient cancer types, all previously treated and progressing.

The CDR3 totals 13 residues. Germline values: CDR1 SGHTA, CDR2 FQGNSA. Trimming cost V 5 bases and J 8 bases, with 15 bases left between them. Repertoires were generated with immunoSEQ multiplex PCR, while TCRdb's copy carries only in-frame clones and drops some. The table has 80,000 to 130,000 clones, 82% seen once. Overall study results and limits: After pembrolizumab, tumor-resident clones rose rapidly, then generally contracted before radiologic responses.

As for this clone: The antigen remains unidentified.

Mismatch repair deficiency was confirmed in all patients, by PCR or immunohistochemistry. TCR sequencing covered a few patients who responded to pembrolizumab. The starting material was peripheral blood, obtained approximately 8 months after starting pembrolizumab. The rearrangement joins TRBV7-2 to TRBJ1-1; TRBD1 might be the D (5 bases). The receptor was derived from an adult with mismatch repair-deficient cancer. CDR3 amino acids: CASSPRRGVEAFF. CDR3 bases: TGTGCCAGCAGCCCCCGGAGGGGAGTAGAAGCTTTCTTT.